Below, 14 T cell receptor beta chains from the same sample are listed, as sequenced in a study of blood T cell repertoires in COVID-19. The method was immunoSEQ multiplex PCR; TCRdb's version includes in-frame clones alone and lacks a portion of them. The table lists approximately 260,000 clones, about 91% of them singletons. The sequencing sample was made of PBMCs or T cells enriched from blood (not recorded which). These receptors all stem from a middle-aged woman with acute COVID-19.

This chain uses TRBV24-1 with TRBJ1-2; the match to TRBD1 covers 8 bases. The CDR3 loop spans 15 amino acids. V lost 12 bases, J lost 4 bases, and 15 bases stayed unmatched. Germline values: CDR1 KGHDR, CDR2 SFDVKD. CDR3 protein: CAPISPGGEGYGYTF. The CDR3 DNA is TGTGCCCCGATATCTCCAGGGGGCGAGGGCTATGGCTACACCTTC.

This chain uses TRBV6-4 with TRBJ1-1; 7 bases are a match to TRBD1. Losses at the gene ends were 4 bases for V and 0 bases for J; bases not matched to a gene: 8. This CDR3 has 16 amino acids. Germline V lookup: CDR1 MRHNA, CDR2 SNTAGT. Written as DNA, the CDR3 is TGTGCCAGCAGTGCATACGCCGGGACAGTGAACACTGAAGCTTTCTTT. This encodes CASSAYAGTVNTEAFF.

V gene TRBV29-1 combines with J gene TRBJ1-2; D remains unclear. The CDR3 consists of 15 residues. The V gene lost 2 bases and the J gene lost 4 bases, with 17 bases spanning the gap. The V gene's germline CDR1 is SQVTM and CDR2 ANQGSEA. In nucleotides, the CDR3 is TGCAGCGTTGAAACGGACTTTTCGTCTTTCTATGGCTACACCTTC. This translates into CSVETDFSSFYGYTF.

V is TRBV10-2 and J is TRBJ2-1; D is ambiguous. CDR3 size: 12 residues. V was cut by 2 bases and J by 4 bases, with 3 bases left in between. CDR1 is WSHSY and CDR2 is SAAADI in the germline V gene. CDR3 nucleotides: TGCGCCAGCAGTGAGATATACAATGAGCAGTTCTTC. This codes for CASSEIYNEQFF.

The V and J genes are TRBV12-3 or TRBV12-4 and TRBJ2-5, with D possibly matching TRBD2 (6 bases). Trimming removed 8 bases from V and 5 bases from J, with 15 bases in between. The CDR3 spans 13 residues. CDR3 sequence (DNA): TGTGCCAGCGCCCGGAGGGTGGGGGAGACCCAGTACTTC. Amino acids: CASARRVGETQYF.

V usage is TRBV7-9 and J usage is TRBJ2-1; tentatively, D is TRBD1 (5 bases). The CDR3 is 17 residues long. V was trimmed by 1 base and J by 2 bases, leaving 15 bases between them. Germline V gives CDR1 SEHNR, CDR2 FQNEAQ (reference sequence). The CDR3 region has the DNA TGTGCCAGCAGCTTAGAAGCTCGACAGCGAGCCTACAATGAGCAGTTCTTC. This sequence encodes CASSLEARQRAYNEQFF.

The chain uses TRBV19 and TRBJ1-1, with a possible D match to TRBD1 (6 bases). CDR1 is LNHDA, CDR2 SQIVND, per germline (reference sequence). Trimming took 7 bases from V and 4 from J, leaving 16 bases between them. The CDR3 has 14 amino acids. The CDR3 spells CASIATGWGTEAFF. The CDR3 DNA is TGTGCCAGTATCGCGACAGGCTGGGGCACTGAAGCTTTCTTT.

The chain joins TRBV14 to TRBJ2-3, with TRBD1 as a possible D gene (5 bases). V was clipped by 4 bases and J by 2 bases, with 13 bases between them. The CDR3 is 15 amino acids. Per the germline V gene, CDR1 is SGHDN and CDR2 is FVKESK. CDR3 region: CASSPYGHDTDTQYF. CDR3 DNA: TGTGCCAGCAGCCCCTACGGACACGACACAGATACGCAGTATTTT. Full variable domain (missing parts from reference TRBV14 and TRBJ2-3): EAGVTQFPSHSVIEKGQTVTLRCDPISGHDNLYWYRRVMGKEIKFLLHFVKESKQDESGMPNNRFLAERTGGTYSTLKVQPAELEDSGVYFCASSPYGHDTDTQYFGPGTRLTVL.

J is TRBJ1-4 and V is TRBV4-1; TRBD1 matches 7 bases. Germline CDR1 MGHRA, CDR2 YSYEKL. The junction had 12 bases not matched to a gene; V was cut back by 3 bases and J by 8 bases. This CDR3 region has 16 residues. CDR3 region: CASSHLGSRGPEKLFF. CDR3 DNA: TGCGCCAGCAGCCACTTGGGGTCAAGGGGGCCCGAAAAACTGTTTTTT.

This chain connects TRBV28 to TRBJ2-7; maybe TRBD2 (6 bases). The CDR3 spans 15 residues. Deletions cut 5 bases from V and 4 bases from J, with 18 bases between. In germline, CDR1 is MDHEN, CDR2 SYDVKM. CDR3 sequence: CASSPPGVGGYEQYF. The CDR3 bases are TGTGCCAGCAGTCCCCCCGGAGTCGGGGGATACGAGCAGTACTTC.

In its sample, this clone was seen a few times. The chain has TRBV19 and TRBJ1-5, with 9 bases fitting TRBD1. The V and J ends lost 7 bases and 2 bases, in that order; junction bases with no gene match: 6. The CDR3 covers 15 residues. Per germline, CDR1 LNHDA and CDR2 SQIVND (reference sequence). CDR3 nucleotides: TGTGCCAGTACTCTGACAGGGGGAGGCAATCAGCCCCAGCATTTT. Protein: CASTLTGGGNQPQHF.

This chain connects TRBV7-9 to TRBJ1-6; D not certain. Trimming removed 1 base from V and 0 bases from J, with 4 bases in between. The CDR3 contains 15 residues. The germline gives CDR1 SEHNR, CDR2 FQNEAQ (reference sequence). Written as DNA, the CDR3 is TGTGCCAGCAGCTTAGATAGCTCCTATAATTCACCCCTCCACTTT. Translated, it gives CASSLDSSYNSPLHF.

This clone was detected only once. V usage is TRBV19 and J usage is TRBJ2-3; tentatively, D is TRBD1 (6 bases). CDR3 length: 15 residues. Deletions cut 6 bases from V and 5 bases from J, with 18 bases between. Germline CDR1 reads LNHDA; CDR2 reads SQIVND (reference sequence). The CDR3 nucleotides read TGTGCCAGTAGCCTCCGGACCCGAGGGGGAGATACGCAGTATTTT. This translates into CASSLRTRGGDTQYF.

This chain joins TRBV5-1 and TRBJ2-3; D gene unclear. This CDR3 has 15 residues. The V end lost 3 bases, the J end lost 4 bases, and 15 bases lay between the germline ends. Germline CDR1 SGHRS, CDR2 YFSETQ. In DNA, the CDR3 is TGCGCCAGCAGCTCCCCATCTGGAGCTCCAGATACGCAGTATTTT. Translated, it gives CASSSPSGAPDTQYF.